This T cell receptor (beta chain) emerged from a study of T cells after yellow fever vaccination. At the level of the study: When fractions had low cell numbers, they were prepared with SMART-Seq v4 Ultra Low Input.

TCRdb independently ran MiXCR on the 5' RACE reads; one entry per CDR3 protein. The sample holds approximately 510,000 distinct CDR3 sequences, just over 20% seen once. The receptor comes from a man aged 18 to 29 who received the YFV17D yellow fever vaccine. The material was PBMCs, obtained approximately 22 days after the first yellow fever vaccination.

The CDR3: CASSQDAGIYGYTF. DNA of the CDR3: TGTGCCAGCAGCCAAGATGCGGGGATCTATGGCTACACCTTC. The rearrangement joins TRBV3-1 to TRBJ1-2; D is unresolved. The CDR3 is 14 residues long. CDR1 and CDR2 (germline): LGHDT, YNNKEL (reference sequence). The germline V and J ends were trimmed by 0 bases and 4 bases, with 9 bases remaining between them.